This TCR beta chain was sequenced for a study of OX40 agonist ivuxolimab in advanced cancers. Study as a whole: Ivuxolimab is a fully human IgG2 antibody that activates OX40 (CD134). Prior anti-PD-1, anti-PD-L1 or anti-CTLA-4 therapy was allowed; around 40% had some.

Findings and caveats of the study: Circulating CD4+ and CD8+ T cells showed clonal expansion by week 6 at 0.1 to 3.0 mg/kg. On average, CD8+ T cells had more expanded clones than CD4+.

Data came from immunoSEQ multiplex PCR; TCRdb stores just in-frame clones and leaves some out. The sample contains fewer than 80,000 clones, about 85% of which appear only once. Trimming removed 6 bases from V and 5 bases from J, with 20 bases in between. The CDR3 is made up of 15 amino acids. Germline V gives CDR1 SQVTM, CDR2 ANQGSEA. The table lists this clone with a count of one. Its target is unknown. The source material was CD4+ or CD8+ T cells sorted from blood, sampled in a trial of the OX40 agonist ivuxolimab. The chain combines TRBV29-1 with TRBJ2-1; D perhaps matches TRBD2 (6 bases). This receptor was obtained from an adult with an advanced solid tumor such as melanoma, head and neck, liver or kidney cancer. The CDR3 loop reads CSVHLPAGLNNEQFF. The CDR3, as DNA: TGCAGCGTCCACCTTCCGGCGGGACTTAACAATGAGCAGTTCTTC.